These 21 T cell receptor beta chains came from one sample sequenced in a study of T cells in localized non-small cell lung cancer. Clones were sequenced by immunoSEQ multiplex PCR, and TCRdb holds only the in-frame ones, with some missing. The sample shows over a thousand clones, 20% to 25% of them seen only once. The sequenced sample was lung tumor tissue, obtained before any cancer treatment. The origin of the receptors is a female donor over 55 with stage II squamous cell lung carcinoma.

The chain combines TRBV6-8 with TRBJ1-1; D remains unclear. Germline CDR1 reads MNHGY; CDR2 reads SAAAGT. V lost 2 bases and J lost 12, with 16 bases in between. The CDR3 spans 13 residues. The CDR3 region has the DNA TGTGCCAGCAGTTACGGCTGGACCGGCTGGCCTTTCTTT. It yields the protein CASSYGWTGWPFF.

This chain connects TRBV5-1 to TRBJ1-4, with D possibly being TRBD1 (5 bases). Trimming shortened V by 0 bases and J by 4 bases, and 10 bases separated the two germline ends. Germline V gene data show CDR1 as SGHRS and CDR2 as YFSETQ. The CDR3 consists of 15 residues. The CDR3, as DNA: TGCGCCAGCAGCTTGGATGGCAGGGATAATGAAAAACTGTTTTTT. It codes for CASSLDGRDNEKLFF.

The rearrangement links TRBV18 to TRBJ2-1, with a possible D match to TRBD1 (5 bases). Germline V gene data show CDR1 as KGHSH and CDR2 as LQKENI. The CDR3 contains 15 residues. Trimming pared 2 bases from V and 9 bases from J, leaving 17 bases between. CDR3 loop: CASSPSGREFGEQFF. The CDR3 bases are TGTGCCAGCTCACCATCGGGCAGGGAATTCGGTGAGCAGTTCTTC. The full variable domain, completed using reference TRBV18 and TRBJ2-1, is NAGVMQNPRHLVRRRGQEARLRCSPMKGHSHVYWYRQLPEEGLKFMVYLQKENIIDESGMPKERFSAEFPKEGPSILRIQQVVRGDSAAYFCASSPSGREFGEQFFGPGTRLTVL.

The chain combines TRBV5-1 with TRBJ1-3; D may be TRBD1 (6 bases). The CDR3 has 14 residues. The ends were cut back, 0 bases at V and 4 bases at J, with 8 bases in the middle. Germline CDR1 is SGHRS and CDR2 is YFSETQ. The chain's CDR3 is CASSLEQGGNTIYF. For the CDR3, the DNA is TGCGCCAGCAGCTTGGAACAGGGCGGAAACACCATATATTTT. Variable domain in full (rest from reference TRBV5-1 and TRBJ1-3): KAGVTQTPRYLIKTRGQQVTLSCSPISGHRSVSWYQQTPGQGLQFLFEYFSETQRNKGNFPGRFSGRQFSNSRSEMNVSTLELGDSALYLCASSLEQGGNTIYFGEGSWLTVV.

This clone is classed as medium-sized. V and J are TRBV11-3 and TRBJ2-1, with D possibly called TRBD1 or TRBD2 (5 bases each). This CDR3 region has 15 residues. Germline V CDR1 and CDR2: SGHNT, YENEEA. V was shortened by 2 bases and J by 6 bases, with 14 bases between the two germline ends. The chain's CDR3 is CASSLNRAGGNEQFF. The CDR3, as DNA: TGTGCCAGCAGCTTAAATCGGGCTGGGGGCAATGAGCAGTTCTTC.

This rearrangement joins TRBV9 to TRBJ1-4; D unclear. In germline, CDR1 is SGDLS, CDR2 YYNGEE. The CDR3 covers 14 residues. V shed 2 bases and J shed 5 bases, with 10 bases lying between them. The CDR3 region has the DNA TGTGCCAGCAGCGTTGGCAGACCGAATGAAAAACTGTTTTTT. This encodes CASSVGRPNEKLFF.

This chain connects TRBV2 to TRBJ1-1; a possible D gene is TRBD1 (5 bases). CDR1 and CDR2 from the germline V gene are SNHLY and FYNNEI. The CDR3 extends over 16 amino acids. With 5 bases removed from V and 1 base from J, the gap between germline ends came to 17 bases. Here the CDR3 DNA reads TGTGCCAGCAGTCACCCCCCGGGACCGCAGAACACTGAAGCTTTCTTT. Translating gives CASSHPPGPQNTEAFF.

This clone appeared a few times. CDR3 residues: CASSLEFRPGELFF. Here the CDR3 DNA reads TGTGCCAGCAGCTTAGAGTTTCGTCCCGGGGAGCTGTTTTTT. The rearrangement joins TRBV11-3 to TRBJ2-2; D unresolved. This CDR3 has 14 amino acids. Germline CDR1 is SGHNT and CDR2 is YENEEA. Trimming cost V 0 bases and J 6 bases, with 8 bases left between them.

The genes are TRBV6-8 and TRBJ1-1; no reliable D call. Per germline, CDR1 MNHGY and CDR2 SAAAGT. V dropped 5 bases and J dropped 5 bases, with 24 bases sitting between them. This CDR3 spans 17 amino acids. CDR3 bases: TGTGCCAGCAGTAATGTAAGGTCCCTCACCGATGGGACTGAAGCTTTCTTT. As protein: CASSNVRSLTDGTEAFF.

Only a few counts were recorded for this clone. The chain couples TRBV18 to TRBJ2-5, with D unclear. The CDR3 is made up of 14 amino acids. V lost 1 base to trimming and J lost 2 bases, with 8 bases between them. The V gene's germline CDR1 is KGHSH and CDR2 LQKENI. Here the CDR3 DNA reads TGTGCCAGCTCACCACGTACGGGTCAAGAGACCCAGTACTTC. Translation gives CASSPRTGQETQYF.

This clone came up a few times. V and J are TRBV11-3 and TRBJ1-5; D gene unclear. CDR1 and CDR2 from the germline V gene are SGHNT and YENEEA. The CDR3 has 15 residues. V was trimmed by 3 bases and J by 0 bases, leaving 9 bases between them. The CDR3, as DNA: TGTGCCAGCAGCTTTGACGTGAATAGCAATCAGCCCCAGCATTTT. This encodes CASSFDVNSNQPQHF.

J is TRBJ2-2 and V is TRBV19; 12 positions match TRBD1. V shed 4 bases and J 5 bases; nucleotides not matched to a gene: 2. CDR1 LNHDA and CDR2 SQIVND come from the germline V gene (reference sequence). This CDR3 is 15 amino acids long. Written as DNA, the CDR3 is TGTGCCAGTAGTAGGGGACAGGGGGCAACCGGGGAGCTGTTTTTT. Its translation: CASSRGQGATGELFF.

This chain's CDR3 is CSPPEGRETQYF. The CDR3 nucleotides are TGCAGCCCCCCCGAGGGCCGGGAGACCCAGTACTTC. The rearrangement uses TRBV29-1 and TRBJ2-5; TRBD2 might be the D (5 bases). The germline CDR1 and CDR2 sequences are SQVTM and ANQGSEA. V lost 8 bases and J lost 5, with 15 bases in between. The CDR3 length is 12 residues.

The V call is TRBV30, the J call TRBJ2-7; 9 bases are shared with TRBD2. The V and J ends lost 2 bases and 5 bases, in that order; junction bases with no gene match: 7. Germline CDR1 reads GTSNPN; CDR2 reads SVGIG (reference sequence). This CDR3 region has 14 residues. The CDR3 coding sequence is TGTGCCTGGAGTCCCGGGACTAGCTTCCACGAGCAGTACTTC. It specifies CAWSPGTSFHEQYF. The complete variable domain, with remaining parts taken from reference TRBV30 and TRBJ2-7, reads SQTIHQWPATLVQPVGSPLSLECTVEGTSNPNLYWYRQAAGRGLQLLFYSVGIGQISSEVPQNLSASRPQDRQFILSSKKLLLSDSGFYLCAWSPGTSFHEQYFGPGTRLTVT.

This clone was recorded a few times. This chain links TRBV6-8 with TRBJ1-5; D uncertain. CDR1 and CDR2 from the germline V gene are MNHGY and SAAAGT. The CDR3 runs 12 residues. Trimming took off 5 bases at V and 7 bases at J, with 9 bases between the two ends. The CDR3 region has the DNA TGTGCCAGCAGTGATACGTGGCAGCCCCAGCATTTT. Protein: CASSDTWQPQHF.

Judged by abundance, this clone is medium-sized (0.01 to 0.1%). The rearrangement uses TRBV6-8 and TRBJ2-1; D perhaps matches TRBD1 (5 bases). V lost 5 bases and J lost 0, with 14 bases in between. This CDR3 is 16 amino acids long. The germline V gene encodes CDR1 MNHGY and CDR2 SAAAGT. The CDR3 is CASSSRGLSSYNEQFF. CDR3 in DNA: TGTGCCAGCAGTAGTAGGGGCCTTAGCTCCTACAATGAGCAGTTCTTC.

This clone was seen only a few times. This chain connects TRBV9 to TRBJ1-2, with D unclear. The CDR3 consists of 13 residues. V lost 0 bases and J 2 bases, leaving 5 bases between the germline ends. Germline-derived CDR1 and CDR2 are SGDLS and YYNGEE. In nucleotides, the CDR3 is TGTGCCAGCAGCGTAGGGCAGAACTATGGCTACACCTTC. It is translated as CASSVGQNYGYTF.

The V call is TRBV6-8, the J call TRBJ2-5, with TRBD1 as a possible D gene (5 bases). V lost 6 bases, J lost 2 bases, and 10 bases lay in between. CDR1 is MNHGY, CDR2 SAAAGT, per germline. The CDR3 sequence is 13 residues long. The CDR3 region has the DNA TGTGCCAGCAGGGGGCCCAGACAAGAGACCCAGTACTTC. Translation: CASRGPRQETQYF.

This clone is medium-sized within its sample. This rearrangement joins TRBV11-3 to TRBJ2-7, with D possibly matching TRBD1 (6 bases). This CDR3 has 14 residues. Germline V CDR1 and CDR2: SGHNT, YENEEA. V lost 3 bases and J lost 4, with 13 bases in between. CDR3 nucleotide sequence: TGTGCCAGCAGCTTGAGGGGGTCTGGGTACGAGCAGTACGTC. It is translated as CASSLRGSGYEQYV.

This clone was seen only a few times. The chain joins TRBV1 to TRBJ2-3; TRBD2 is the table's D call, not checked against the DNA. TRBV1 is tagged as a pseudogene. This CDR3 has 13 amino acids. The CDR3 here is CASSQVGGASQYF. In DNA, the CDR3 is TGCGCCAGCAGCCAAGTTGGGGGGGCCTCGCAGTATTTT.

This clone is medium-sized within its sample. V and J are TRBV9 and TRBJ2-1; D possibly corresponds to TRBD2 (6 bases). Trimming shortened V by 1 base and J by 4 bases, and 12 bases separated the two germline ends. This CDR3 is 15 amino acids long. Looked up from germline, CDR1 is SGDLS and CDR2 is YYNGEE. CDR3 loop: CASSVTWRGYNEQFF. CDR3 DNA: TGTGCCAGCAGCGTAACCTGGAGGGGATACAATGAGCAGTTCTTC.